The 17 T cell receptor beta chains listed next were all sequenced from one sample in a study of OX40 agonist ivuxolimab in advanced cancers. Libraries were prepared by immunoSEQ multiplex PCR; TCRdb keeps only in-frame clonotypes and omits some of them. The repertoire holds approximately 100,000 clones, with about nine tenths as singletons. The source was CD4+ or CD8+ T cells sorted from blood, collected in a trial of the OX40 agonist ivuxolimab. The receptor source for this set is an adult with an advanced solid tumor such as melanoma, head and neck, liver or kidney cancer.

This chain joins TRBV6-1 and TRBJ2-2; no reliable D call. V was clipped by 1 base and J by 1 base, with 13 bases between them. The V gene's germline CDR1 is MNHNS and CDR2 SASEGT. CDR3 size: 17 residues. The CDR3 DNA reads TGTGCCAGCAGTGAAGTAGGAGTCAAAATGAACACCGGGGAGCTGTTTTTT. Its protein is CASSEVGVKMNTGELFF.

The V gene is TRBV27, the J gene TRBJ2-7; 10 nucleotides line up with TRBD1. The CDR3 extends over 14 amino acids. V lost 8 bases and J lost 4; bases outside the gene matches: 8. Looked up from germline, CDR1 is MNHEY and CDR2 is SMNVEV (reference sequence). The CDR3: CASRRGQGLYEQYF. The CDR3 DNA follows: TGTGCCAGCCGCAGGGGACAGGGGTTATACGAGCAGTACTTC.

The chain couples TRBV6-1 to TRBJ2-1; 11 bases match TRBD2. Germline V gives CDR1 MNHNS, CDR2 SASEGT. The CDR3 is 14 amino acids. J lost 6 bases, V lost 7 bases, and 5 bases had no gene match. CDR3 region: CASTASGRPNEQFF. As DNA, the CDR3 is TGTGCCAGCACGGCTAGCGGGAGGCCCAATGAGCAGTTCTTC.

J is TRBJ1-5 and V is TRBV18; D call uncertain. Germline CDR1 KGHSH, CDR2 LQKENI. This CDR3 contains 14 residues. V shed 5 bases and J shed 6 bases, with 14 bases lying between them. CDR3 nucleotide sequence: TGTGCCAGCTCATCAGAGGGTCCGGGTCAGCCCCAGCATTTT. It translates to CASSSEGPGQPQHF.

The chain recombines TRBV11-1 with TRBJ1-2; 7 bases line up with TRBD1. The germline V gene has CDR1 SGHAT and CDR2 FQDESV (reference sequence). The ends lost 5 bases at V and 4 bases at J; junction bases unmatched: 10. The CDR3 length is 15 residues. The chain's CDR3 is CASSLDRTGGYGYTF. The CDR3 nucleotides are TGTGCCAGCAGCCTAGATAGGACAGGAGGCTATGGCTACACCTTC.

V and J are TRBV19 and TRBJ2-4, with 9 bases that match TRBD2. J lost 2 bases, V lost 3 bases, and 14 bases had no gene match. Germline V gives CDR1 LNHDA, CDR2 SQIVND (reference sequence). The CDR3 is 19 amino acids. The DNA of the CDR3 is TGTGCCAGTAGTATGACTAGCGGCGCCCCGTCTAGAACCAAAAACATTCAGTACTTC. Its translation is CASSMTSGAPSRTKNIQYF.

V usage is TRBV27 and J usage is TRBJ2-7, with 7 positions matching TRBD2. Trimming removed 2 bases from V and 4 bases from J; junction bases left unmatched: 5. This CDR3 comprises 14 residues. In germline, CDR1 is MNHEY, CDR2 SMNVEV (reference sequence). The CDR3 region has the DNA TGTGCCAGCAGTTTAAGGCGGGAGAGTTACGAGCAGTACTTC. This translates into CASSLRRESYEQYF.

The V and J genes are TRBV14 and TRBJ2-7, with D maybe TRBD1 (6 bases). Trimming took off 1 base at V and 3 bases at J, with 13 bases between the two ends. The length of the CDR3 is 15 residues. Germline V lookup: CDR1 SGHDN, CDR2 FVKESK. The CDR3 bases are TGTGCCAGCAGCCAAGCGGATGCCAGGGGCTACGAGCAGTACTTC. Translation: CASSQADARGYEQYF.

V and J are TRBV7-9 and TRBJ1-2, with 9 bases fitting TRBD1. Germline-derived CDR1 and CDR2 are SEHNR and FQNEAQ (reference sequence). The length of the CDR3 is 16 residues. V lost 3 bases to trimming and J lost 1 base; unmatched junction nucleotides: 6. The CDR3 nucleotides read TGTGCCAGCAGCTTCACACTGGACAGGGGTAACTATGGCTACACCTTC. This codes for CASSFTLDRGNYGYTF.

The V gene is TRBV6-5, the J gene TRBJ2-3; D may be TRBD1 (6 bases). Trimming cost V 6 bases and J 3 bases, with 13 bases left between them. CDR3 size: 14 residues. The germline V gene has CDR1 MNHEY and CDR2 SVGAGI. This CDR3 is CASRPRTETDTQYF. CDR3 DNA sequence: TGTGCCAGCAGACCGCGGACAGAGACAGATACGCAGTATTTT.

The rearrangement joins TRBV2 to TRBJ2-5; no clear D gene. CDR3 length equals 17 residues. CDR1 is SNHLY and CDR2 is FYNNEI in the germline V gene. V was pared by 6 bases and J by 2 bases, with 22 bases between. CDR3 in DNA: TGTGCCAGCAGCGCCACTCTGCTCGCAGCTGATCAAGAGACCCAGTACTTC. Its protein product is CASSATLLAADQETQYF.

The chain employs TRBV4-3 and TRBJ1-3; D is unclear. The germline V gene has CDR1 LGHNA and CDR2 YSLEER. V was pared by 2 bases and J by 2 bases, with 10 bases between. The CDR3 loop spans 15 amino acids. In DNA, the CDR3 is TGCGCCAGCAGCCAATCTATAACCCCTGGAAACACCATATATTTT. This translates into CASSQSITPGNTIYF.

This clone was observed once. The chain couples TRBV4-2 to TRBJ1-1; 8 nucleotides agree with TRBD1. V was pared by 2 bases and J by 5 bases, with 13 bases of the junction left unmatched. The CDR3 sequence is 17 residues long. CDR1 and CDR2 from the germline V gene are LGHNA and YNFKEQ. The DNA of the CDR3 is TGTGCCAGCAGCCAATCGGGACAGGTAATAAGAGGAACTGAAGCTTTCTTT. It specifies CASSQSGQVIRGTEAFF.

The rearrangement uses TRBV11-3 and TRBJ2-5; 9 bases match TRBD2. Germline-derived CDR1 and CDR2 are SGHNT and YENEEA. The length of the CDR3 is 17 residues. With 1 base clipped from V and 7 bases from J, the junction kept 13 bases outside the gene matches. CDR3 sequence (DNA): TGTGCCAGCAGCTTAGTGGTCGGGCTAGCGGGATCGGGGACCCAGTACTTC. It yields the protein CASSLVVGLAGSGTQYF.

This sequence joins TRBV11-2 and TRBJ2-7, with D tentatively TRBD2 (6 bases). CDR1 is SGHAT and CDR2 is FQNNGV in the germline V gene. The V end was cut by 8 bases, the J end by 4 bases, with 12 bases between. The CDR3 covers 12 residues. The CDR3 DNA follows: TGTGCCAGCGGGGGGAATTCATACGAGCAGTACTTC. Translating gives CASGGNSYEQYF.

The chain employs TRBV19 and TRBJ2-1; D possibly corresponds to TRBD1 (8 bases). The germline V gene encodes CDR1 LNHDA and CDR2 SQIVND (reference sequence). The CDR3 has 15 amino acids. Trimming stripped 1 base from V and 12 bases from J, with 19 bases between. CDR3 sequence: CASSIGAGQAIGQFF. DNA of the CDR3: TGTGCCAGTAGTATAGGAGCGGGACAGGCGATTGGGCAGTTCTTC.

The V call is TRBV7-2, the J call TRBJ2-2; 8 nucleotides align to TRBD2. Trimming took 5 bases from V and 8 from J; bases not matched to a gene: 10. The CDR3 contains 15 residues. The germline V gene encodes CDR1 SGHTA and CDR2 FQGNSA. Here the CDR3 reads CASSRRTSTSGELFF. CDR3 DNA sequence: TGTGCCAGCAGCAGGCGGACTAGCACTTCGGGGGAGCTGTTTTTT.